The 19 T cell receptor beta chains below all came from one sample that was sequenced in a study of cytomegalovirus exposure and HLA in healthy donors. PCR amplification relied on 60 Vbeta primers (plus 13 Jbeta primers). Here immunoSEQ multiplex PCR was the method, and the copy in TCRdb shows in-frame clones only, minus some. Seen here are about 150,000 clones, about 85% observed once, and the top ten hold 7.5% to 9%. Sequences were obtained from PBMCs. The receptors were sampled from a man under 40 in good health and CMV-seropositive.

The V and J genes are TRBV28 and TRBJ2-5; 11 nucleotides line up with TRBD2. V gave up 2 bases and J gave up 4 bases; unmatched junction bases: 3. Per germline, CDR1 MDHEN and CDR2 SYDVKM. This CDR3 region has 15 residues. In DNA form, the CDR3 reads TGTGCCAGCAGTTTAACTAGCGGGAGTTTAGAGACCCAGTACTTC. Residues: CASSLTSGSLETQYF.

The J gene is TRBJ1-4, the V gene TRBV15, with D possibly TRBD1 on 6 matching bases. Germline-derived CDR1 and CDR2 are LNHNV and YYDKDF (reference sequence). The CDR3 sequence is 16 residues long. With 0 bases removed from V and 8 bases from J, the gap between germline ends came to 16 bases. This chain's CDR3 is CATSRDRGGTGEKLFF. The CDR3 region has the DNA TGTGCCACCAGCAGAGATCGGGGGGGCACTGGCGAAAAACTGTTTTTT.

The rearrangement links TRBV7-9 to TRBJ1-5; a possible D gene is TRBD1 (6 bases). Germline V gene sequence: CDR1 SEHNR, CDR2 FQNEAQ (reference sequence). This CDR3 has 14 residues. Between the trimmed V and J ends, which lost 5 bases and 0 bases, there was a span of 8 bases. The chain's CDR3 is CASSRQDSNQPQHF. CDR3 DNA: TGTGCCAGCAGCCGACAGGATAGCAATCAGCCCCAGCATTTT.

V is TRBV7-7 and J is TRBJ2-1; 7 nucleotides align to TRBD2. Losses at the gene ends were 6 bases for V and 0 bases for J; bases not matched to a gene: 8. There are 16 residues in the CDR3. Germline V gene data show CDR1 as SSHAT and CDR2 as FNYEAQ (reference sequence). The chain's CDR3 is CASRPWGGSSYNEQFF. The CDR3 DNA reads TGTGCCAGCAGGCCTTGGGGGGGGAGCTCCTACAATGAGCAGTTCTTC.

V and J are TRBV7-3 and TRBJ2-2, with D uncertain. Germline loops: CDR1 SGHTA, CDR2 FQGTGA. The CDR3 covers 13 residues. Trimming stripped 6 bases from V and 3 bases from J, with 8 bases between. CDR3: CASSPVDTGELFF. CDR3 DNA sequence: TGTGCCAGCAGTCCTGTTGACACCGGGGAGCTGTTTTTT.

This chain connects TRBV28 to TRBJ2-1; 7 bases match TRBD1. V was pared by 6 bases and J by 4 bases, with 3 bases of the junction left unmatched. Germline CDR1 reads MDHEN; CDR2 reads SYDVKM. The CDR3 sequence is 13 residues long. This CDR3 reads CASSPGQYNEQFF. The CDR3 nucleotides are TGTGCCAGCAGCCCGGGACAGTACAATGAGCAGTTCTTC.

The genes are TRBV28 and TRBJ1-2, with 10 bases that match TRBD1. The CDR3 has 14 amino acids. Germline V CDR1 and CDR2: MDHEN, SYDVKM. The V gene end was trimmed by 1 base and the J gene end by 8 bases; junction bases not matched to a gene: 4. CDR3 sequence (DNA): TGTGCCAGCAGTTTATCTCCGGACAGGGGGGGCTACACCTTC. This sequence encodes CASSLSPDRGGYTF.

This chain joins TRBV5-4 and TRBJ1-2; 9 bases agree with TRBD1. There are 14 residues in the CDR3. The germline V gene has CDR1 SGHNT and CDR2 YYREEE (reference sequence). V shed 4 bases, J shed 7 bases, and the junction held 8 bases outside the gene matches. DNA of the CDR3: TGTGCCAGCAGCGACCGGGACAGGGATCCTGGCTACACCTTC. Translation gives CASSDRDRDPGYTF.

The chain combines TRBV6-5 with TRBJ1-1; TRBD1 is a possible D gene (6 bases). V was pared by 4 bases and J by 2 bases, with 11 bases between. Looked up from germline, CDR1 is MNHEY and CDR2 is SVGAGI. The CDR3 has 14 residues. The CDR3 DNA follows: TGTGCCAGCAGTTTAGACAGGATCAACACTGAAGCTTTCTTT. Its translation is CASSLDRINTEAFF.

This chain uses TRBV2 with TRBJ2-7; D gene unclear. V was pared by 2 bases and J by 2 bases, with 4 bases between. The CDR3 loop spans 12 amino acids. From germline, CDR1 is SNHLY and CDR2 FYNNEI. The CDR3 reads CASSEHAYEQYF. The DNA for the CDR3 is TGTGCCAGCAGTGAACATGCCTACGAGCAGTACTTC.

The chain is built from TRBV7-9 and TRBJ2-7, with TRBD2 matching 9 bases. The V gene end was trimmed by 2 bases and the J gene end by 3 bases; junction bases not matched to a gene: 11. The CDR3 is 17 amino acids. Germline-derived CDR1 and CDR2 are SEHNR and FQNEAQ (reference sequence). In nucleotides, the CDR3 is TGTGCCAGCAGCTTAACAGCGGGAGGCCCCATTAGCTACGAGCAGTACTTC. Its translation: CASSLTAGGPISYEQYF.

The chain uses TRBV9 and TRBJ1-1; D is ambiguous. The germline gives CDR1 SGDLS, CDR2 YYNGEE. Trimming removed 3 bases from V and 5 bases from J, with 8 bases in between. The CDR3 runs to 12 residues. The CDR3 sequence is CASSAGGTEAFF. The DNA of the CDR3 is TGTGCCAGCAGCGCAGGAGGGACTGAAGCTTTCTTT.

The rearrangement joins TRBV6-1 to TRBJ1-5; 12 bases are a match to TRBD1. The CDR3 has 15 residues. V trimming: 6 bases; J trimming: 7 bases; junction bases outside the gene matches: 7. CDR1 and CDR2 from the germline V gene are MNHNS and SASEGT. The CDR3 DNA is TGTGCCAGCAGAGCGGGACAGGGGGCTGGACAGCCCCAGCATTTT. This codes for CASRAGQGAGQPQHF.

DNA for the CDR3: TGTGCCACCAGCAGAGATACGGGACAGCCCCAGCATTTT. As protein: CATSRDTGQPQHF. The chain joins TRBV15 to TRBJ1-5; D unresolved. The V gene's germline CDR1 is LNHNV and CDR2 YYDKDF (reference sequence). This CDR3 contains 13 residues. Deletions cut 0 bases from V and 7 bases from J, with 7 bases between.

This clone was seen a few times. V is TRBV5-1 and J is TRBJ2-5; the match to TRBD2 covers 11 bases. V lost 4 bases to trimming and J lost 5 bases; unmatched junction nucleotides: 10. CDR3 size: 16 residues. Germline V gene sequence: CDR1 SGHRS, CDR2 YFSETQ. CDR3 residues: CASSLIPSGGQETQYF. DNA for the CDR3: TGCGCCAGCAGCCTGATACCTAGCGGGGGGCAGGAGACCCAGTACTTC.

This rearrangement joins TRBV5-1 to TRBJ2-4, with 7 bases identical to TRBD2. The CDR3 is 14 amino acids. Germline lookup yields CDR1 SGHRS and CDR2 YFSETQ. With V trimmed by 7 bases and J by 2 bases, 6 bases remained unmatched. The CDR3 loop reads CASSWRGSKNIQYF. DNA for the CDR3: TGCGCCAGCTCCTGGCGGGGGTCCAAAAACATTCAGTACTTC.

This chain links TRBV6-5 with TRBJ1-5, with TRBD1 matching 11 bases. The CDR3 is 15 amino acids. Germline values: CDR1 MNHEY, CDR2 SVGAGI. V gave up 7 bases and J gave up 6 bases; unmatched junction bases: 8. The CDR3 bases are TGTGCCAGCAAGCCGGGACAGGGGGTTGGTCAGCCCCAGCATTTT. It translates to CASKPGQGVGQPQHF.

This rearrangement joins TRBV5-4 to TRBJ2-1; D perhaps matches TRBD1 (5 bases). CDR1 SGHNT and CDR2 YYREEE come from the germline V gene (reference sequence). CDR3 length: 14 residues. Trimming removed 4 bases at V and 9 bases at J, with 17 bases between. DNA of the CDR3: TGTGCCAGCAGCCAGGGCCGAGAAGGTCGTGAGCAGTTCTTC. Translation: CASSQGREGREQFF.

The V and J genes are TRBV7-6 and TRBJ2-3; TRBD1 agrees at 9 bases. Germline assignment: CDR1 SGHVS and CDR2 FNYEAQ. The V and J ends lost 3 bases and 4 bases, in that order; junction bases with no gene match: 8. This CDR3 has 16 residues. The CDR3 DNA reads TGTGCCAGCAGCTTGGACAGGGGAACGGGCCCAGATACGCAGTATTTT. It encodes CASSLDRGTGPDTQYF.